This T cell receptor beta chain was recorded in a study of cytomegalovirus exposure and HLA in healthy donors. Whole-study findings and limits: Using a false discovery rate of 0.05, a later analysis showed that approximately 18,000 TCR beta sequences were associated with HLA alleles. The investigators catalogued some 150 TCR beta chains as cytomegalovirus-associated. Accurate predictions that matched the HLA-A and HLA-B alleles of most subjects were reportedly made from TCR beta sequences.

With 60 Vbeta and 13 Jbeta primers, the PCR was carried out. Assay used: immunoSEQ multiplex PCR; TCRdb lists only in-frame clones, some missing. Here the sample spans under 200,000 clones, around 79% being singletons. Notes on this clone: Its specificity is not known.

The CDR3 runs 15 residues. Germline loops: CDR1 GTSNPN, CDR2 SVGIG (reference sequence). The TCR originated in a woman in her 40s in good health and CMV-seropositive. Sequenced input: PBMCs. The rearrangement joins TRBV30 to TRBJ2-5; 8 bases are shared with TRBD2. The J call may not be correct, given that the DNA end is closer to TRBJ2-7. The CDR3 is CAWSVGAGVNYEQYF. CDR3 DNA sequence: TGTGCCTGGAGTGTCGGAGCGGGGGTAAACTACGAGCAGTACTTC.